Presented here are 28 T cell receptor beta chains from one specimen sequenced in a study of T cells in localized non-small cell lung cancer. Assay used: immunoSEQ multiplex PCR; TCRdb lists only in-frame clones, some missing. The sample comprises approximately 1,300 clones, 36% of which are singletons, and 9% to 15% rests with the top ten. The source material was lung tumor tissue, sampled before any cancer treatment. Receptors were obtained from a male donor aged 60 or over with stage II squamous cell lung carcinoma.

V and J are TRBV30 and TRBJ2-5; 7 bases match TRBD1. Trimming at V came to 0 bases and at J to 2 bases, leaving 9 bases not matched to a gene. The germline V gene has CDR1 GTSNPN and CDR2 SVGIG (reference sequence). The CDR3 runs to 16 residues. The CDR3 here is CAWSVRGLTGQETQYF. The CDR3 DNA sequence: TGTGCCTGGAGTGTACGGGGCTTGACAGGGCAAGAGACCCAGTACTTC.

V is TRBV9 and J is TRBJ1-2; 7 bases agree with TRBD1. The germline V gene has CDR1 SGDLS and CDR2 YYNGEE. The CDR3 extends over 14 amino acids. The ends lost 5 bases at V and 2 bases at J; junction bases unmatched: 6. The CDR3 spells CASRAGQLNYGYTF. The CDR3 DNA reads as TGTGCCAGCAGGGCGGGACAGTTGAACTATGGCTACACCTTC.

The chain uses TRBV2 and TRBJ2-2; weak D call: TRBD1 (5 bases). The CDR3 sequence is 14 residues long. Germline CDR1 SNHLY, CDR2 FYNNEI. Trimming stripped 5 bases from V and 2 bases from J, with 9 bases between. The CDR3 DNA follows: TGTGCCAGCAGTTTAGACAGTAACACCGGGGAGCTGTTTTTT. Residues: CASSLDSNTGELFF.

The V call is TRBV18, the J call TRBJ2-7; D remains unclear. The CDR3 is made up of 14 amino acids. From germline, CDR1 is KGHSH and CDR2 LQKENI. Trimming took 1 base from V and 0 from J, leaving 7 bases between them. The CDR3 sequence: CASSPQFNSYEQYF. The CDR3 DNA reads TGTGCCAGCTCACCACAGTTTAACTCCTACGAGCAGTACTTC. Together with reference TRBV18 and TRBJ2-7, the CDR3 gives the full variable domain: NAGVMQNPRHLVRRRGQEARLRCSPMKGHSHVYWYRQLPEEGLKFMVYLQKENIIDESGMPKERFSAEFPKEGPSILRIQQVVRGDSAAYFCASSPQFNSYEQYFGPGTRLTVT.

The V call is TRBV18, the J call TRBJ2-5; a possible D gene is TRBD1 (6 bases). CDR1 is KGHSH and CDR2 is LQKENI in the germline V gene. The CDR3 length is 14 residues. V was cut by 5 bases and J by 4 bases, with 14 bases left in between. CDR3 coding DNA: TGTGCCAGCTCATCGAATACAGGGAGAGAGACCCAGTACTTC. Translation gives CASSSNTGRETQYF.

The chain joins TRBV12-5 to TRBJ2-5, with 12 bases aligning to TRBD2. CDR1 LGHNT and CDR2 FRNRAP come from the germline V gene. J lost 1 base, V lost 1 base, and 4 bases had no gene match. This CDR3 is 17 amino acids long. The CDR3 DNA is TGTGCTAGTGGTTTGGGCGAGACTAGCGGGAGCCAAGAGACCCAGTACTTC. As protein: CASGLGETSGSQETQYF.

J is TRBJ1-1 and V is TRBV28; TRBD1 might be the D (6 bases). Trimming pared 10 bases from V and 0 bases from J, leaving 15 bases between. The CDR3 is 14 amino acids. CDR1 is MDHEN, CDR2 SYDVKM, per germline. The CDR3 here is CATRTGTLNTEAFF. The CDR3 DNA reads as TGTGCCACCCGAACCGGGACACTGAACACTGAAGCTTTCTTT.

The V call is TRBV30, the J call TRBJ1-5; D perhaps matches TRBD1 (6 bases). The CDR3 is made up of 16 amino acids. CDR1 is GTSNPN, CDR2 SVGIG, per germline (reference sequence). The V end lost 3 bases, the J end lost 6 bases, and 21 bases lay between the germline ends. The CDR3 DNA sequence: TGTGCCTGGAGCGGTGGGGGGGCACAGGGCGTTCAGCCCCAGCATTTT. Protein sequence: CAWSGGGAQGVQPQHF.

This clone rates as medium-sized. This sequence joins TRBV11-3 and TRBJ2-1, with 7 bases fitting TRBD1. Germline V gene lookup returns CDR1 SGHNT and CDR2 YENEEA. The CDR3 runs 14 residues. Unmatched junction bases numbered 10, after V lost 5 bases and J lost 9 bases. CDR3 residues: CASSVLTGNGEQFF. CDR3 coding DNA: TGTGCCAGCAGCGTATTGACAGGGAACGGTGAGCAGTTCTTC.

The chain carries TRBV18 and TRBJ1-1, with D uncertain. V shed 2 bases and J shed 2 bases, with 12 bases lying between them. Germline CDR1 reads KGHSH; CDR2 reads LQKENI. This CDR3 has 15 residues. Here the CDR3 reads CASSPRNSLNTEAFF. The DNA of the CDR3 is TGTGCCAGCTCACCAAGGAACAGCCTTAACACTGAAGCTTTCTTT.

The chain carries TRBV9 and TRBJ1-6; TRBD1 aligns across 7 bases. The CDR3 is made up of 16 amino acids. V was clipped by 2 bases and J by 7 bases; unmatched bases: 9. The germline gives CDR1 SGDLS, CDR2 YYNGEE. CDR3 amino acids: CASSVGPTGNNSPLHF. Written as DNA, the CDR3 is TGTGCCAGCAGCGTCGGCCCGACAGGGAACAATTCACCCCTCCACTTT. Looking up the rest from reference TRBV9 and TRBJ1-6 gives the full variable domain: DSGVTQTPKHLITATGQRVTLRCSPRSGDLSVYWYQQSLDQGLQFLIQYYNGEERAKGNILERFSAQQFPDLHSELNLSSLELGDSALYFCASSVGPTGNNSPLHFGNGTRLTVT.

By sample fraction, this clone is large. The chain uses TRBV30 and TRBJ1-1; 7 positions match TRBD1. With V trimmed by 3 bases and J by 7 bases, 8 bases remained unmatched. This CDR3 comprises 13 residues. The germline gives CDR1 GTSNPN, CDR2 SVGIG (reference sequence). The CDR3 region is CAWRTGRILEAFF. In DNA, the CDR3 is TGTGCCTGGAGGACAGGGAGAATCCTTGAAGCTTTCTTT. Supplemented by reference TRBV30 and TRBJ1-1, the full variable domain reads SQTIHQWPATLVQPVGSPLSLECTVEGTSNPNLYWYRQAAGRGLQLLFYSVGIGQISSEVPQNLSASRPQDRQFILSSKKLLLSDSGFYLCAWRTGRILEAFFGQGTRLTVV.

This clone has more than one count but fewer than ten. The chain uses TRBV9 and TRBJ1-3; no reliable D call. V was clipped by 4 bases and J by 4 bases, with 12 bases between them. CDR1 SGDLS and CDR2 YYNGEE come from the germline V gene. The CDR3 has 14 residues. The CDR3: CASSLSGFGNTIYF. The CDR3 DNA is TGTGCCAGCAGCCTTAGTGGCTTCGGAAACACCATATATTTT.

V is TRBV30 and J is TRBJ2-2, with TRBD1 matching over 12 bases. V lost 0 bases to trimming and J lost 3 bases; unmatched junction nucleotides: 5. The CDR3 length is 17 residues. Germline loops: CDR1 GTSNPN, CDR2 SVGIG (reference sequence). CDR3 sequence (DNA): TGTGCCTGGAGTGTAAAGGGACAGGGGGCGTACACCGGGGAGCTGTTTTTT. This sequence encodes CAWSVKGQGAYTGELFF. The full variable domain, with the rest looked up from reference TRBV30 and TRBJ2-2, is SQTIHQWPATLVQPVGSPLSLECTVEGTSNPNLYWYRQAAGRGLQLLFYSVGIGQISSEVPQNLSASRPQDRQFILSSKKLLLSDSGFYLCAWSVKGQGAYTGELFFGEGSRLTVL.

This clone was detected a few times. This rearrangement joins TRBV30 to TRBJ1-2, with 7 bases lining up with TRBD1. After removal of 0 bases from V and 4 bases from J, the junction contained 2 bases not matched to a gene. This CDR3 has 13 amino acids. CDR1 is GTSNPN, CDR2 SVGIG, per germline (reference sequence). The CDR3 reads CAWSVAGGYGYTF. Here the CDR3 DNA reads TGTGCCTGGAGTGTAGCAGGGGGCTATGGCTACACCTTC.

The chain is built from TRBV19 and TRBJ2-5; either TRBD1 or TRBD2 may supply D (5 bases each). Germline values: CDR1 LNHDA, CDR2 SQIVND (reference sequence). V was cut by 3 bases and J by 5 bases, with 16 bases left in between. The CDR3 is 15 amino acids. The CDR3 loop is CASSISGTAGETQYF. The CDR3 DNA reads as TGTGCCAGTAGTATCTCGGGGACGGCCGGGGAGACCCAGTACTTC.

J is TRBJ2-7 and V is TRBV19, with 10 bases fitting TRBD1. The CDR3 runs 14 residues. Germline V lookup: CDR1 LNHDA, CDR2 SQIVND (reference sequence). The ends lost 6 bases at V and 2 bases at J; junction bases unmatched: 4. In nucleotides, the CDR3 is TGTGCCAGTAGCCCAGGACAGGGGGCCTACGAGCAGTACTTC. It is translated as CASSPGQGAYEQYF.

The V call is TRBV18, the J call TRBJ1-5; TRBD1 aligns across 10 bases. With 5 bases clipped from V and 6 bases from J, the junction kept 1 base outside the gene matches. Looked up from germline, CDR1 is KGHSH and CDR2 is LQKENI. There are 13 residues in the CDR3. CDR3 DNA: TGTGCCAGCTCAGGGGACAGGGGTCAGCCCCAGCATTTT. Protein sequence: CASSGDRGQPQHF. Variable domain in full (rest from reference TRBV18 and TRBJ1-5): NAGVMQNPRHLVRRRGQEARLRCSPMKGHSHVYWYRQLPEEGLKFMVYLQKENIIDESGMPKERFSAEFPKEGPSILRIQQVVRGDSAAYFCASSGDRGQPQHFGDGTRLSIL.

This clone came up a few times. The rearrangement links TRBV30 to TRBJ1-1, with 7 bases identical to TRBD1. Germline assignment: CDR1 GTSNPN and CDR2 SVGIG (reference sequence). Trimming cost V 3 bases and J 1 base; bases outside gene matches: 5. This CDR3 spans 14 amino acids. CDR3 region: CAWRRTGQNTEAFF. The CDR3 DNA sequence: TGTGCCTGGAGACGGACAGGCCAGAACACTGAAGCTTTCTTT. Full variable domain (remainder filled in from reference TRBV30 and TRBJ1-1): SQTIHQWPATLVQPVGSPLSLECTVEGTSNPNLYWYRQAAGRGLQLLFYSVGIGQISSEVPQNLSASRPQDRQFILSSKKLLLSDSGFYLCAWRRTGQNTEAFFGQGTRLTVV.

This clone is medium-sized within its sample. The CDR3 nucleotides are TGTGCCAGCAGCTTGGCCCAGGGGGCGCGGGGCTACACCTTC. Its translation: CASSLAQGARGYTF. This rearrangement joins TRBV11-3 to TRBJ1-2, with 8 bases matching TRBD1. Germline trimming cut 3 bases from V and 8 bases from J; bases unmatched to any gene: 8. Germline CDR1 SGHNT, CDR2 YENEEA. The CDR3 contains 14 residues. The full variable domain, in which reference TRBV11-3 and TRBJ1-2 provide the parts outside the CDR3, is EAGVVQSPRYKIIEKKQPVAFWCNPISGHNTLYWYLQNLGQGPELLIRYENEEAVDDSQLPKDRFSAERLKGVDSTLKIQPAELGDSAVYLCASSLAQGARGYTFGSGTRLTVV.

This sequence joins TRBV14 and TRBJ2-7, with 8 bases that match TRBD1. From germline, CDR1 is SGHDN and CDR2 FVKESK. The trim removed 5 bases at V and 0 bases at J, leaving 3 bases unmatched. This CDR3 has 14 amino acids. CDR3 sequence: CASSGQGASYEQYF. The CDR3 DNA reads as TGTGCCAGCAGCGGACAGGGTGCCTCCTACGAGCAGTACTTC.

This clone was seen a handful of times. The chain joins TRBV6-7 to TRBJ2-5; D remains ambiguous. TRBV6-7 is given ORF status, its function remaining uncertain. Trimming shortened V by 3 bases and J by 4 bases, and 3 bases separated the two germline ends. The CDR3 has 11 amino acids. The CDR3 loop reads CASSYGETQYF. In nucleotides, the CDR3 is TGTGCCAGCAGTTATGGAGAGACCCAGTACTTC.

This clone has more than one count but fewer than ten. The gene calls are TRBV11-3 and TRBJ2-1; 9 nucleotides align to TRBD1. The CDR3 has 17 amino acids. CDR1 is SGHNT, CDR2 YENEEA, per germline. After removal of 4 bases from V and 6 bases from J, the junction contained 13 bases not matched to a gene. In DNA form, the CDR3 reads TGTGCCAGCAGCTACAGCCTCCGGGACAGGGCTATCAATGAGCAGTTCTTC. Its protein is CASSYSLRDRAINEQFF.

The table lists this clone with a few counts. CDR3 in DNA: TGCGCCAGCAGTTTTGGACAGGGAAGAGAGACCCAGTACTTC. Protein: CASSFGQGRETQYF. The chain uses TRBV5-1 and TRBJ2-5; 8 nucleotides line up with TRBD1. The CDR3 extends over 14 amino acids. V lost 5 bases, J lost 4 bases, and 7 bases stayed unmatched. Germline V gene sequence: CDR1 SGHRS, CDR2 YFSETQ.

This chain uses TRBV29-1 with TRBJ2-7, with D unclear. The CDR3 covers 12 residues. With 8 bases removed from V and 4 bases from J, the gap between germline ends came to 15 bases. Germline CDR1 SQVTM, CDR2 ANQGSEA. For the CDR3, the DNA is TGCAGCTGCGCATCGGGCGCGTACGAGCAGTACTTC. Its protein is CSCASGAYEQYF.

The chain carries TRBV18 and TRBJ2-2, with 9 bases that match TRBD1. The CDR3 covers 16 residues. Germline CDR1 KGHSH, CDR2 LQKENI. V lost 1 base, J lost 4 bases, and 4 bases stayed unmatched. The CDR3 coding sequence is TGTGCCAGCTCACCACAACAGGGGGCCGGCACCGGGGAGCTGTTTTTT. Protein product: CASSPQQGAGTGELFF. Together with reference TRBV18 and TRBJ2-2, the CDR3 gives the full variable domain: NAGVMQNPRHLVRRRGQEARLRCSPMKGHSHVYWYRQLPEEGLKFMVYLQKENIIDESGMPKERFSAEFPKEGPSILRIQQVVRGDSAAYFCASSPQQGAGTGELFFGEGSRLTVL.

CDR3 region: CATSRGRQGGEKLFF. CDR3 in DNA: TGTGCCACCAGCAGAGGCAGACAGGGGGGTGAAAAACTGTTTTTT. This sequence joins TRBV15 and TRBJ1-4; TRBD1 matches at 9 bases. The CDR3 loop spans 15 amino acids. The germline gives CDR1 LNHNV, CDR2 YYDKDF (reference sequence). Trimming at V came to 1 base and at J to 7 bases, leaving 4 bases not matched to a gene.

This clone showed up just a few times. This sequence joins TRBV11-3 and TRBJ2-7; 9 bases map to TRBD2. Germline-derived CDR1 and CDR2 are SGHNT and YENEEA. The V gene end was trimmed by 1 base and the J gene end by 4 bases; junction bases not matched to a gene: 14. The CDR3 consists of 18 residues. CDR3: CASSLGEFSGRKPYEQYF. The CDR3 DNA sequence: TGTGCCAGCAGCTTAGGGGAATTCAGCGGGAGGAAACCTTACGAGCAGTACTTC.